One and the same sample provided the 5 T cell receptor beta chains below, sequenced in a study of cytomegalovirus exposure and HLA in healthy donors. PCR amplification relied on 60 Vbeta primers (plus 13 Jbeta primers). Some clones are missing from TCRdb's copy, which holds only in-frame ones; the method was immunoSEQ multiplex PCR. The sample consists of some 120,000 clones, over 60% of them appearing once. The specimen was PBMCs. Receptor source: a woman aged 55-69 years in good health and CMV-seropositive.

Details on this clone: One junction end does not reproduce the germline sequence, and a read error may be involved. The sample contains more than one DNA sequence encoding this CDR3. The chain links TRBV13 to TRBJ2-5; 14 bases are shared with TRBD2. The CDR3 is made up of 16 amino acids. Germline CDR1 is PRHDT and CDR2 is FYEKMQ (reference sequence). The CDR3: CASSLFRLAGGETQYF. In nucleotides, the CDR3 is TGCGCCAGCAGCTTATTTCGACTAGCGGGAGGGGAGACCCAGTACTTC.

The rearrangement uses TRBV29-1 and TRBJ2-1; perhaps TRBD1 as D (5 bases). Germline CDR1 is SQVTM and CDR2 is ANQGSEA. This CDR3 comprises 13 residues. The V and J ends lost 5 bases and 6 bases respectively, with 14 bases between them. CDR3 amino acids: CSVKGAGINEQFF. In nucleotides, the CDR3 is TGCAGCGTTAAAGGGGCAGGGATCAATGAGCAGTTCTTC.

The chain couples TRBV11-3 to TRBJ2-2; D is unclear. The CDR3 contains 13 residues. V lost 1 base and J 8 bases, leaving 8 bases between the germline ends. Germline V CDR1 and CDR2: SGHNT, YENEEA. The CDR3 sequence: CASSLGTIGELFF. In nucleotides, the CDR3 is TGTGCCAGCAGCTTAGGCACAATTGGGGAGCTGTTTTTT.

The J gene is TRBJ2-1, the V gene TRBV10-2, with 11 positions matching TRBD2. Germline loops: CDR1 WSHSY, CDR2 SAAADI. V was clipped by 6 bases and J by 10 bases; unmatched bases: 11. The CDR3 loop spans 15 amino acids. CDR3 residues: CASRVAGGQGGEQFF. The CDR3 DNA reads TGCGCCAGCAGAGTAGCGGGAGGGCAGGGGGGGGAGCAGTTCTTC.

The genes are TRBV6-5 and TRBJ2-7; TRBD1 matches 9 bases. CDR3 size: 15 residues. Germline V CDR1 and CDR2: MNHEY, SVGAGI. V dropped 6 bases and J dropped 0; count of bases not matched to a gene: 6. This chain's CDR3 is CASSRTGGASYEQYF. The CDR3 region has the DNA TGTGCCAGCAGCCGCACAGGGGGCGCCTCCTACGAGCAGTACTTC.